Listed below are T cell receptor beta chains from one sample, sequenced in a study of blood T cell repertoires in COVID-19. Some clones are missing from TCRdb's copy, which holds only in-frame ones; the method was immunoSEQ multiplex PCR. Seen here are about 280,000 clones, about 89% observed once, and the top ten hold 2% to 2.5%. Sequenced sample: peripheral blood. The receptors originated from a man aged 45 to 65 with acute or convalescent COVID-19. Both conserved end residues are part of each CDR3. The D gene is left open where the match is weak. The listing skips clone size in some rows; elsewhere it reads once, few, many or a size class.

clone_size,j_call,v_call,d_call,cdr3_length,cdr3_aa,cdr3_nt
-,TRBJ2-7,TRBV19,TRBD2,18,CASSPRGGLAVYSYEQYF,TGTGCCAGTAGTCCGCGGGGGGGACTAGCGGTCTACTCCTACGAGCAGTACTTC
-,TRBJ2-1,TRBV5-1,-,16,CASSPRPLAENNEQFF,TGCGCCAGCAGCCCTCGACCCCTCGCGGAGAACAATGAGCAGTTCTTC
-,TRBJ1-1,TRBV2,-,12,CASRVGGTEAFF,TGTGCCAGCAGGGTCGGGGGGACTGAAGCTTTCTTT
-,TRBJ2-7,TRBV14,-,13,CASSQVRGGEQYF,TGTGCCAGCAGCCAAGTAAGGGGAGGCGAGCAGTACTTC
few,TRBJ1-5,TRBV4-1,-,15,CASSQAGQDNQPQHF,TGCGCCAGCAGCCAAGCGGGACAAGACAATCAGCCCCAGCATTTT
-,TRBJ2-3,TRBV3-1/TRBV3-2,TRBD2,13,CASSQDTGGTQYF,TGTGCCAGCAGCCAAGATACGGGGGGTACGCAGTATTTT
-,TRBJ1-3,TRBV30,-,16,CAWSVREGRSGNTIYF,TGTGCCTGGAGTGTACGAGAAGGGAGGTCTGGAAACACCATATATTTT
-,TRBJ2-3,TRBV10-1,-,19,CASSAERALIQASTDTQYF,TGCGCCAGCAGTGCGGAGCGGGCATTGATACAAGCTAGCACAGATACGCAGTATTTT
-,TRBJ2-7,TRBV5-1,-,14,CASSLRQLDGEQYF,TGCGCCAGCAGCTTAAGGCAGCTAGATGGGGAGCAGTACTTC
-,TRBJ1-4,TRBV6-2/TRBV6-3,-,16,CASSYDSHATNEKLFF,TGTGCCAGCAGTTACGACAGCCATGCAACTAATGAAAAACTGTTTTTT
-,TRBJ1-6,TRBV13,-,14,CASSLGPGNSPLHF,TGTGCCAGCAGCTTAGGTCCAGGGAATTCACCCCTCCACTTT
-,TRBJ2-2,TRBV20-1,-,14,CSASSGILTGELFF,TGCAGTGCTAGTTCAGGGATATTAACCGGGGAGCTGTTTTTT
-,TRBJ2-7,TRBV7-9,TRBD1,12,CASSTLDRAEYF,TGTGCCAGCAGCACCCTTGACAGGGCGGAGTACTTC
-,TRBJ2-2,TRBV5-1,-,14,CASRKDGGPGELFF,TGCGCCAGCAGAAAGGACGGCGGGCCCGGGGAGCTGTTTTTT
-,TRBJ2-7,TRBV2,TRBD1,15,CASSEAGGQAYEQYF,TGTGCCAGCAGTGAAGCCGGAGGACAGGCCTACGAGCAGTACTTC
-,TRBJ1-3,TRBV5-1,-,15,CASSPPTGSGNTIYF,TGCGCCAGCAGCCCACCGACAGGTTCTGGAAACACCATATATTTT
-,TRBJ1-1,TRBV6-5,-,14,CASSHLRDNTEAFF,TGTGCCAGCAGCCATCTCCGGGATAACACTGAAGCTTTCTTT
-,TRBJ1-2,TRBV5-8,TRBD1,14,CASSFSDRVYGYTF,TGTGCCAGCAGCTTTTCGGACAGGGTCTACGGCTACACCTTC
once,TRBJ2-3,TRBV5-6,-,14,CASSLGGGTDTQYF,TGTGCCAGCAGCTTGGGAGGAGGGACAGATACGCAGTATTTT
-,TRBJ1-1,TRBV7-9,-,12,CASSTENTEAFF,TGTGCCAGCAGCACAGAAAACACTGAAGCTTTCTTT
once,TRBJ2-5,TRBV12-3/TRBV12-4,TRBD1,13,CASTEQGSETQYF,TGTGCCAGCACCGAACAGGGGTCGGAGACCCAGTACTTC
-,TRBJ1-5,TRBV19,-,17,CASSIIRGPGVNQPQHF,TGTGCCAGTAGTATAATTCGTGGTCCGGGTGTCAATCAGCCCCAGCATTTT
-,TRBJ1-1,TRBV7-9,TRBD1,12,CASERTGPETFF,TGTGCCAGCGAGAGGACAGGGCCTGAAACTTTCTTT
-,TRBJ1-5,TRBV6-2/TRBV6-3,TRBD1,16,CASSPRAGGAGQPQHF,TGTGCCAGCAGCCCTAGGGCAGGGGGCGCCGGTCAGCCCCAGCATTTT
-,TRBJ2-2,TRBV4-2,-,18,CASSQERTGGKNTGELFF,TGTGCCAGCAGCCAAGAGAGAACCGGCGGTAAAAACACCGGGGAGCTGTTTTTT
few,TRBJ1-3,TRBV7-6,-,16,CASGEGPGFSGNTIYF,TGTGCCAGCGGAGAGGGTCCGGGATTCTCTGGAAACACCATATATTTT